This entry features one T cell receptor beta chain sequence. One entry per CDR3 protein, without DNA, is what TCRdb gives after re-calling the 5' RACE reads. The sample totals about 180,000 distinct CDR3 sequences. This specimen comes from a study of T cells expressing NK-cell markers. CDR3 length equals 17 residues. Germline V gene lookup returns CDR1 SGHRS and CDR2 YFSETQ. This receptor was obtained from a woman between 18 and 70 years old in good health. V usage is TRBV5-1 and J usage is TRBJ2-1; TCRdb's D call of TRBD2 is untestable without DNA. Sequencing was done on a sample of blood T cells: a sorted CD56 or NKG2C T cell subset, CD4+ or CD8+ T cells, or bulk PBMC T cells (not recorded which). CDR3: CASSLPSSGGAVNEQFF.